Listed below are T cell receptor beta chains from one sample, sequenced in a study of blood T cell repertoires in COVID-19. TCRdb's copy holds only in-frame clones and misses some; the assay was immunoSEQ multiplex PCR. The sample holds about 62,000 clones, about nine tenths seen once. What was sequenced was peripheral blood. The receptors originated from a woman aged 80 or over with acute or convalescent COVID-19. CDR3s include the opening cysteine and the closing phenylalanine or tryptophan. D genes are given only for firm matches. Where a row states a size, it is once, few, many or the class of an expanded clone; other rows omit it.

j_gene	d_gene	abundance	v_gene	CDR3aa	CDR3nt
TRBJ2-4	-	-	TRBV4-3	CASSQDPRVAKNIQYF	TGCGCCAGCAGCCAAGACCCCCGGGTGGCCAAAAACATTCAGTACTTC
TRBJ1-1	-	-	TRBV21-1	CASSKARDSNTEAFF	TGTGCCAGCAGCAAAGCGCGGGACTCGAACACTGAAGCTTTCTTT
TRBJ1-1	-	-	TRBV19	CASSILGPTGMNTEAFF	TGTGCCAGTAGTATTCTTGGGCCGACGGGGATGAACACTGAAGCTTTCTTT
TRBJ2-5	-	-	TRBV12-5	CASGLWSSEETQYF	TGTGCTAGTGGTTTATGGTCTAGCGAAGAGACCCAGTACTTC
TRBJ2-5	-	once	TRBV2	CASSEFAVQETQYF	TGTGCCAGCAGTGAATTTGCGGTTCAAGAGACCCAGTACTTC
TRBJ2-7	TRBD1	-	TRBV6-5	CASTDQGAVGEQYF	TGTGCCAGCACCGACCAGGGGGCGGTCGGCGAGCAGTACTTC
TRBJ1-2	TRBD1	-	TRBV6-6	CASTWDRTNYGYTF	TGTGCCAGCACCTGGGACAGGACGAACTATGGCTACACCTTC
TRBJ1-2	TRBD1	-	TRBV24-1	CATSDSWTGRYTF	TGTGCCACCAGTGATTCTTGGACAGGCCGCTACACCTTC
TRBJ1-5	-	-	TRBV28	CASTEVEDQPQHF	TGTGCCAGCACGGAGGTCGAGGATCAGCCCCAGCATTTT
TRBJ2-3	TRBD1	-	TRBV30	CAGTGTGGTDTQYF	TGTGCCGGCACCGGGACAGGGGGTACAGATACGCAGTATTTT
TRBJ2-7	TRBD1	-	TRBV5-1	CASSSYRGREQYF	TGCGCCAGCAGCTCTTACAGGGGGCGGGAGCAGTACTTC
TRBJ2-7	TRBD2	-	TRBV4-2	CASSQDRGGAYEQYF	TGTGCCAGCAGCCAAGATCGGGGGGGGGCTTACGAGCAGTACTTC
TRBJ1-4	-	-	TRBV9	CASSVRGESNEKLFF	TGTGCCAGCAGCGTACGGGGGGAATCTAATGAAAAACTGTTTTTT
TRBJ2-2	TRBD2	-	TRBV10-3	CAISASGDRNTGELFF	TGTGCCATCAGTGCTAGCGGGGACAGGAACACCGGGGAGCTGTTTTTT
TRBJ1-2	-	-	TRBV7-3	CASSFDRNYGYTF	TGTGCCAGCAGCTTTGACAGGAACTATGGCTACACCTTC
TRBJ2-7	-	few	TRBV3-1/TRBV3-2	CASSQDYIGQVMGSYEQYF	TGTGCCAGCAGCCAAGATTATATTGGGCAGGTGATGGGCTCCTACGAGCAGTACTTC
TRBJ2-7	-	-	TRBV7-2	CASSRTGGGYEQYF	TGTGCCAGCAGCCGGACGGGGGGCGGCTACGAGCAGTACTTC
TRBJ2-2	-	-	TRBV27	CASSLYLPGLTGGELFF	TGTGCCAGCAGTTTATATCTTCCGGGACTCACTGGCGGGGAGCTGTTTTTT
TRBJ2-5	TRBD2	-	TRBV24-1	CATSDFQTSGGGKYF	TGTGCCACCAGTGATTTTCAAACTAGCGGAGGGGGGAAGTACTTC
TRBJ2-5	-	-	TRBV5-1	CASSLELSETQYF	TGCGCCAGCAGCTTGGAATTGAGCGAGACCCAGTACTTC
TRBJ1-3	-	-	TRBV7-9	CASSLRGNTIYF	TGTGCCAGCAGCTTACGAGGGAACACCATATATTTT
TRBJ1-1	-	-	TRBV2	CASSAGRNTEAFF	TGTGCCAGCAGTGCAGGCAGGAACACTGAAGCTTTCTTT
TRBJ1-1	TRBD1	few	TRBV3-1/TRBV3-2	CASSYSPSDRLNTEAFF	TGTGCCAGCAGCTACTCCCCATCGGACAGGCTGAACACTGAAGCTTTCTTT
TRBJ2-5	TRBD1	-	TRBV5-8	CASSLRGRQETQYF	TGTGCCAGCAGCTTAAGGGGGCGCCAAGAGACCCAGTACTTC
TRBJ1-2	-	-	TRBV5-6	CASSPQLRAYGYTF	TGTGCCAGCAGCCCCCAATTGAGGGCCTATGGCTACACCTTC
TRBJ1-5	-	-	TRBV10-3	CAISESAGSNQPQHF	TGTGCCATCAGTGAGTCGGCGGGTAGCAATCAGCCCCAGCATTTT
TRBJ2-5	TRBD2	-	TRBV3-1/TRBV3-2	CASSLTSGGETQYF	TGTGCCAGCAGCCTGACTAGCGGGGGGGAGACCCAGTACTTC
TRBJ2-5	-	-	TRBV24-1	CATSDPSRGGETQYF	TGTGCCACCAGTGATCCGTCCCGGGGAGGTGAGACCCAGTACTTC
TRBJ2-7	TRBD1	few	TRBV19	CASSITGTGGNEQYF	TGTGCCAGTAGTATCACCGGGACAGGGGGCAACGAGCAGTACTTC
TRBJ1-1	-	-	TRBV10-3	CAISDRTAFMNTEAFF	TGTGCCATCAGTGATCGGACAGCCTTCATGAACACTGAAGCTTTCTTT
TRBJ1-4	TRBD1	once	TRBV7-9	CASSFRTGTNEKLFF	TGTGCCAGCAGCTTCAGGACAGGGACTAATGAAAAACTGTTTTTT
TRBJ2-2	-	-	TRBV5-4	CASSTATTGSTGELFF	TGTGCCAGCAGCACAGCAACGACAGGAAGCACCGGGGAGCTGTTTTTT
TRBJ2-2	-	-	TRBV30	CAWSVLPRGGGELFF	TGTGCCTGGAGTGTACTCCCCCGGGGTGGCGGGGAGCTGTTTTTT
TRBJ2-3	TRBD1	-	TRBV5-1	CASSSGQGAADTQYF	TGCGCCAGCAGCTCAGGACAGGGGGCAGCAGATACGCAGTATTTT
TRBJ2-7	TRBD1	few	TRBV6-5	CASSSPGQGTYEQYF	TGTGCCAGCAGCTCCCCAGGACAGGGGACCTACGAGCAGTACTTC
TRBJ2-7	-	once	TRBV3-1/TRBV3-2	CASSQGRDTAYEQYF	TGTGCCAGCAGCCAAGGCCGGGACACAGCCTACGAGCAGTACTTC
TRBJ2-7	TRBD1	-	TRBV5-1	CASRRGQNLDEQYF	TGCGCCAGCAGAAGGGGGCAAAATTTAGACGAGCAGTACTTC
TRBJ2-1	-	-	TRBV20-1	CSGGTFTEQFF	TGCAGTGGGGGCACCTTCACCGAGCAGTTCTTC
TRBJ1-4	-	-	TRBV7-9	CASSLLSEKLFF	TGTGCCAGCAGCTTGTTATCGGAAAAACTGTTTTTT
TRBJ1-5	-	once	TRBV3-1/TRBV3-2	CASSRSSEPQHF	TGTGCCAGCAGCCGGAGTTCTGAGCCCCAGCATTTT
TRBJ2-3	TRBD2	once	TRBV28	CASSLLAWASGTSTDTQYF	TGTGCCAGCAGTTTATTGGCGTGGGCTAGCGGGACTAGCACAGATACGCAGTATTTT
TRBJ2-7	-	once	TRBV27	CASRKGNSIYEQYF	TGTGCCAGCAGAAAGGGGAACAGTATCTACGAGCAGTACTTC
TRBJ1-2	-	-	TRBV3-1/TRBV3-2	CASSQPGLTYGYTF	TGTGCCAGCAGCCAGCCGGGACTTACCTATGGCTACACCTTC
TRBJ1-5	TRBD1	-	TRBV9	CASSRGTAAILEPQHF	TGTGCCAGCAGCAGGGGGACAGCTGCAATCCTCGAGCCCCAGCATTTT
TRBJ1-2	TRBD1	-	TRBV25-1	CASSDTGTGNYGYTF	TGTGCCAGCAGTGACACCGGGACAGGGAACTATGGCTACACCTTC
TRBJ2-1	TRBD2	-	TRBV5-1	CASSPRLAGLVNEQFF	TGCGCCAGCAGCCCAAGACTAGCGGGATTAGTGAATGAGCAGTTCTTC
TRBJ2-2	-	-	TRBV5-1	CASSLAYTGELFF	TGCGCCAGCAGCTTGGCCTACACCGGGGAGCTGTTTTTT
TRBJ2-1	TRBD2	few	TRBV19	CASSLLSGGAVGNEQFF	TGTGCCAGTAGTCTCCTTAGCGGGGGGGCCGTTGGGAATGAGCAGTTCTTC
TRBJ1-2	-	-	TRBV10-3	CAISERDYGYTF	TGTGCCATCAGTGAAAGAGACTATGGCTACACCTTC
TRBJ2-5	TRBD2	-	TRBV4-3	CASSHVAGGRETQYF	TGCGCCAGCAGCCATGTAGCGGGGGGGCGAGAGACCCAGTACTTC
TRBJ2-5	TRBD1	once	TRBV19	CASRKQTGAQETQYF	TGTGCCAGTCGGAAACAGACAGGGGCCCAAGAGACCCAGTACTTC
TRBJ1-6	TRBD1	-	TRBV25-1	CASSEYQGAGNSPLHF	TGTGCCAGCAGTGAATACCAGGGGGCAGGTAATTCACCCCTCCACTTT